The next 27 T cell receptor beta chains were all read from a single sample in a study of blood T cell repertoires in COVID-19. Clones were sequenced by immunoSEQ multiplex PCR, and TCRdb holds only the in-frame ones, with some missing. The data hold 150,000 or so clones, with roughly four fifths observed a single time. The sequenced sample consisted of peripheral blood. These receptors were obtained from a human donor with acute or convalescent COVID-19. The donor label of this sample is uncertain.

A single count supports this clone. Additional DNA sequences in this sample encode the identical CDR3. This chain joins TRBV5-4 and TRBJ1-1, with D perhaps matching TRBD1 (5 bases). V lost 0 bases to trimming and J lost 1 base, with 7 bases between them. The germline V gene encodes CDR1 SGHNT and CDR2 YYREEE (reference sequence). The CDR3 is 14 amino acids. Here the CDR3 reads CASSLARANTEAFF. DNA for the CDR3: TGTGCCAGCAGCTTGGCCAGGGCGAACACTGAAGCTTTCTTT. The entire variable domain, with the rest obtained from reference TRBV5-4 and TRBJ1-1, is as follows: ETGVTQSPTHLIKTRGQQVTLRCSSQSGHNTVSWYQQALGQGPQFIFQYYREEENGRGNFPPRFSGLQFPNYSSELNVNALELDDSALYLCASSLARANTEAFFGQGTRLTVV.

The rearrangement joins TRBV6-5 to TRBJ1-3; TRBD1 is a possible D gene (6 bases). From germline, CDR1 is MNHEY and CDR2 SVGAGI. V was pared by 6 bases and J by 6 bases, with 12 bases between. There are 13 residues in the CDR3. The chain's CDR3 is CASSPGTPNTIYF. As DNA, the CDR3 is TGTGCCAGCAGCCCCGGGACACCAAACACCATATATTTT.

V is TRBV15 and J is TRBJ1-3, with D unclear. Germline CDR1 LNHNV, CDR2 YYDKDF (reference sequence). The CDR3 sequence is 15 residues long. Trimming removed 0 bases from V and 1 base from J, with 7 bases in between. For the CDR3, the DNA is TGTGCCACCAGCAGAGATGCCGGGTCTGGAAACACCATATATTTT. Residues: CATSRDAGSGNTIYF.

As DNA, the CDR3 is TGCGCCAGCAGCCTGGGCAGCGGGGTTGGCACAGATACGCAGTATTTT. This sequence encodes CASSLGSGVGTDTQYF. The chain combines TRBV10-1 with TRBJ2-3; TRBD2 agrees at 7 bases. Per germline, CDR1 WNHNN and CDR2 SYGVQD (reference sequence). V dropped 6 bases and J dropped 1; count of bases not matched to a gene: 10. The CDR3 has 16 residues.

V is TRBV9 and J is TRBJ2-7; tentative D call: TRBD1 (6 bases). Per the germline V gene, CDR1 is SGDLS and CDR2 is YYNGEE. V was clipped by 2 bases and J by 4 bases, with 10 bases between them. This CDR3 is 13 amino acids long. The CDR3 DNA is TGTGCCAGCAGCGTCAACCAGGGGTACGAGCAGTACTTC. It encodes CASSVNQGYEQYF.

The DNA of the CDR3 is TGTGCCAGCAGTTACAGGGGGGGAAACAATGAGCAGTTCTTC. It specifies CASSYRGGNNEQFF. The genes are TRBV6-5 and TRBJ2-1; possible D gene TRBD2, 7 bases. Germline CDR1 MNHEY, CDR2 SVGAGI. Trimming cost V 2 bases and J 5 bases, with 10 bases left between them. The CDR3 is 14 amino acids.

The gene calls are TRBV14 and TRBJ1-6, with TRBD1 as a possible D gene (5 bases). The CDR3 sequence is 14 residues long. Trimming shortened V by 2 bases and J by 9 bases, and 11 bases separated the two germline ends. Germline V gene lookup returns CDR1 SGHDN and CDR2 FVKESK. The CDR3 DNA reads as TGTGCCAGCAGCCAACAGGGTTTTGGTTCACCCCTCCACTTT. Its protein product is CASSQQGFGSPLHF.

The chain employs TRBV5-6 and TRBJ1-2, with unresolved D. V lost 4 bases, J lost 3 bases, and 10 bases lay in between. This CDR3 comprises 13 residues. Germline V gives CDR1 SGHDT, CDR2 YYEEEE. The CDR3 nucleotides read TGTGCCAGCAGCCCCGACATATACTATGGCTACACCTTC. Translation gives CASSPDIYYGYTF.

This clone appeared once. The genes are TRBV7-9 and TRBJ1-6, with 8 bases aligning to TRBD1. The germline CDR1 and CDR2 sequences are SEHNR and FQNEAQ (reference sequence). The V segment lost 5 bases and the J segment 9 bases; nucleotides outside the gene matches: 9. CDR3 length: 15 residues. CDR3 sequence: CASSPEDRAGSPLHF. As DNA, the CDR3 is TGTGCCAGCAGCCCGGAGGACAGGGCAGGTTCACCCCTCCACTTT.

The chain joins TRBV7-2 to TRBJ1-1; 8 bases match TRBD1. CDR3 length: 15 amino acids. J lost 1 base, V lost 6 bases, and 7 bases had no gene match. The germline V gene encodes CDR1 SGHTA and CDR2 FQGNSA. The CDR3 spells CASRYQGAANTEAFF. CDR3 bases: TGTGCCAGCAGATATCAGGGGGCGGCGAACACTGAAGCTTTCTTT.

The chain employs TRBV3-1 (or the pseudogene TRBV3-2) and TRBJ1-1; D unresolved. Trimming removed 4 bases from V and 7 bases from J, with 13 bases in between. This CDR3 has 13 residues. Looked up from germline, CDR1 is LGHDT and CDR2 is YNNKEL (reference sequence). The chain's CDR3 is CASSPTRSGEAFF. The CDR3 DNA sequence: TGTGCCAGCAGCCCAACAAGGTCGGGTGAAGCTTTCTTT.

This chain uses TRBV7-2 with TRBJ2-1; TRBD2 matches 12 bases. Germline trimming cut 5 bases from V and 10 bases from J; bases unmatched to any gene: 9. Germline V gene sequence: CDR1 SGHTA, CDR2 FQGNSA. The CDR3 runs to 15 residues. The CDR3 reads CASSPRTSGVAEQFF. The CDR3 DNA sequence: TGTGCCAGCAGCCCACGGACTAGCGGGGTGGCAGAGCAGTTCTTC.

This clone appeared once. The chain links TRBV7-9 to TRBJ1-2; the match to TRBD1 covers 8 bases. The trim removed 6 bases at V and 7 bases at J, leaving 7 bases unmatched. CDR1 is SEHNR, CDR2 FQNEAQ, per germline (reference sequence). This CDR3 is 13 amino acids long. The CDR3 here is CASRPDRVRGYTF. Here the CDR3 DNA reads TGTGCCAGCAGACCGGACAGGGTTCGTGGCTACACCTTC.

The rearrangement links TRBV7-2 to TRBJ2-2; D ambiguous. Germline lookup yields CDR1 SGHTA and CDR2 FQGNSA. Between the trimmed V and J ends, which lost 0 bases and 5 bases, there was a span of 13 bases. The CDR3 has 16 residues. CDR3 sequence: CASSLASRVITGELFF. CDR3 in DNA: TGTGCCAGCAGCTTAGCCAGTCGGGTCATTACCGGGGAGCTGTTTTTT.

This clone has ten or more counts. This chain uses TRBV4-1 with TRBJ1-2; 8 nucleotides line up with TRBD1. This CDR3 region has 15 residues. The V gene end was trimmed by 1 base and the J gene end by 4 bases; junction bases not matched to a gene: 5. Per germline, CDR1 MGHRA and CDR2 YSYEKL. DNA of the CDR3: TGCGCCAGCAGCCAAGCGGACAGGGACGGCTATGGCTACACCTTC. This sequence encodes CASSQADRDGYGYTF.

The V call is TRBV11-3, the J call TRBJ2-5; the D gene is possibly TRBD1 (5 bases). The CDR3 has 13 amino acids. Germline CDR1 SGHNT, CDR2 YENEEA. V was cut by 2 bases and J by 5 bases, with 9 bases left in between. CDR3 protein: CASSLRGGETQYF. DNA of the CDR3: TGTGCCAGCAGCTTAAGGGGCGGTGAGACCCAGTACTTC.

This chain links TRBV4-2 with TRBJ1-2, with unresolved D. Germline-derived CDR1 and CDR2 are LGHNA and YNFKEQ. Trimming removed 0 bases from V and 0 bases from J, with 17 bases in between. The CDR3 has 18 residues. CDR3 DNA: TGTGCCAGCAGCCAAGATACCTACCACTCGGGGTCTAACTATGGCTACACCTTC. Translating it yields CASSQDTYHSGSNYGYTF.

This clone was seen a handful of times. The chain combines TRBV5-6 with TRBJ2-2, with D maybe TRBD2 (6 bases). In germline, CDR1 is SGHDT, CDR2 YYEEEE. The CDR3 consists of 15 residues. Between the trimmed V and J ends, which lost 0 bases and 0 bases, there was a span of 6 bases. CDR3 DNA sequence: TGTGCCAGCAGCTTGGGCGGGGCGAACACCGGGGAGCTGTTTTTT. Residues: CASSLGGANTGELFF.

This chain connects TRBV7-2 to TRBJ1-1; 9 bases line up with TRBD1. Germline CDR1 SGHTA, CDR2 FQGNSA. After removal of 5 bases from V and 11 bases from J, the junction contained 9 bases not matched to a gene. This CDR3 is 13 amino acids long. CDR3 in amino acids: CASSHNRGRSAFF. Written as DNA, the CDR3 is TGTGCCAGCAGCCACAACAGGGGGCGTTCGGCTTTCTTT.

There are a few counts of this clone. This chain connects TRBV2 to TRBJ1-1, with D maybe TRBD1 (6 bases). The CDR3 extends over 14 amino acids. Trimming took off 9 bases at V and 4 bases at J, with 18 bases between the two ends. The V gene's germline CDR1 is SNHLY and CDR2 FYNNEI. CDR3 loop: CASTSQGGGTEAFF. CDR3 coding DNA: TGTGCCAGTACCTCTCAGGGAGGGGGCACTGAAGCTTTCTTT.

V and J are TRBV20-1 and TRBJ2-5; D possibly corresponds to TRBD1 (6 bases). The ends were cut back, 6 bases at V and 1 base at J, with 6 bases in the middle. The CDR3 length is 11 residues. Germline values: CDR1 DFQATT, CDR2 SNEGSKA (reference sequence). The CDR3 spells CSAGGQETQYF. The CDR3 nucleotides read TGCAGTGCAGGGGGCCAAGAGACCCAGTACTTC.

The chain recombines TRBV30 with TRBJ2-7; D call uncertain. Germline lookup yields CDR1 GTSNPN and CDR2 SVGIG (reference sequence). V gave up 0 bases and J gave up 0 bases, with 9 bases separating them. This CDR3 is built from 14 residues. CDR3 protein: CAWSVTALSYEQYF. CDR3 sequence (DNA): TGTGCCTGGAGTGTAACAGCTCTCTCCTACGAGCAGTACTTC.

This sequence joins TRBV5-4 and TRBJ2-3; the match to TRBD2 covers 11 bases. The J segment lost 6 bases and the V segment lost 2 bases, leaving 2 bases of the junction unmatched. CDR1 is SGHNT and CDR2 is YYREEE in the germline V gene (reference sequence). The CDR3 covers 14 residues. Written as DNA, the CDR3 is TGTGCCAGCAGCTTTAGCGGGGGGGCTGATACGCAGTATTTT. Translation: CASSFSGGADTQYF.

The V call is TRBV5-1, the J call TRBJ2-2; the match to TRBD2 covers 7 bases. The CDR3 contains 18 residues. Germline CDR1 is SGHRS and CDR2 is YFSETQ. Trimming took 5 bases from V and 7 from J; bases not matched to a gene: 20. The CDR3 DNA sequence: TGCGCCAGCAGTGTTGAACGCCCCGGGAGGATAGATGGCGGGGAGCTGTTTTTT. As protein: CASSVERPGRIDGGELFF.

The V call is TRBV2, the J call TRBJ1-2; the D gene is possibly TRBD1 (5 bases). Germline V gene lookup returns CDR1 SNHLY and CDR2 FYNNEI. Trimming pared 8 bases from V and 4 bases from J, leaving 14 bases between. This CDR3 comprises 13 residues. CDR3 region: CASEWGGGYGYTF. In DNA, the CDR3 is TGTGCCAGCGAATGGGGGGGAGGCTATGGCTACACCTTC.

This chain uses TRBV5-1 with TRBJ2-3; TRBD2 matches at 9 bases. This CDR3 region has 16 residues. Germline V lookup: CDR1 SGHRS, CDR2 YFSETQ. V was clipped by 2 bases and J by 4 bases; unmatched bases: 8. The CDR3 loop is CASSFFGGGASDTQYF. DNA for the CDR3: TGCGCCAGCAGCTTCTTTGGCGGGGGGGCCTCAGATACGCAGTATTTT.

The V and J genes are TRBV28 and TRBJ1-1, with D possibly matching TRBD1 (6 bases). The V end lost 3 bases, the J end lost 1 base, and 15 bases lay between the germline ends. The CDR3 loop spans 16 amino acids. Germline assignment: CDR1 MDHEN and CDR2 SYDVKM. CDR3: CASSFGNRAGNTEAFF. For the CDR3, the DNA is TGTGCCAGCAGTTTCGGTAACAGGGCGGGGAACACTGAAGCTTTCTTT.